Below, 26 T cell receptor beta chains from the same sample are listed, as sequenced in a study of identical twins. One entry per CDR3 protein, called by TCRdb with MiXCR from the 5' RACE reads. The sample gives about 1.7 million distinct CDR3 sequences, about 30% of which show up once; 0.27% is in the top ten. Sequencing used cord blood. These receptors came from a newborn girl in good health.

This clonotype has only a few counts. This chain joins TRBV3-1 and TRBJ2-7; 10 positions agree with TRBD2. Germline values: CDR1 LGHDT, CDR2 YNNKEL (reference sequence). After removal of 3 bases from V and 4 bases from J, the junction contained 6 bases not matched to a gene. The CDR3 runs to 15 residues. In DNA, the CDR3 is TGTGCCAGCAGCCACTCTAGCGGGAGTGGATACGAGCAGTACTTC. The encoded protein is CASSHSSGSGYEQYF.

This clonotype was found once. The chain employs TRBV3-1 and TRBJ1-4; tentative D call: TRBD1 (5 bases). The CDR3 is made up of 15 amino acids. Trimming left V 5 bases short and J 2 bases short, with 12 bases between. The V gene's germline CDR1 is LGHDT and CDR2 YNNKEL (reference sequence). The CDR3 nucleotides are TGTGCCAGCAGCGGCCGGTGGGGGACTAATGAAAAACTGTTTTTT. It specifies CASSGRWGTNEKLFF. Filled out from reference TRBV3-1 and TRBJ1-4, the complete variable domain reads DTAVSQTPKYLVTQMGNDKSIKCEQNLGHDTMYWYKQDSKKFLKIMFSYNNKELIINETVPNRFSPKSPDKAHLNLHINSLELGDSAVYFCASSGRWGTNEKLFFGSGTQLSVL.

J is TRBJ1-2 and V is TRBV25-1; D might be TRBD1 (5 bases). Trimming left V 3 bases short and J 4 bases short, with 18 bases between. CDR3 length: 16 residues. Germline CDR1 is MGHDK and CDR2 is SYGVNS. The DNA for the CDR3 is TGTGCCAGCAGTGATCCCCGGAGTACGGGGGGCTATGGCTACACCTTC. This gives the protein CASSDPRSTGGYGYTF.

The chain has TRBV20-1 and TRBJ2-1, with 10 bases matching TRBD2. This CDR3 comprises 18 residues. With 3 bases clipped from V and 2 bases from J, the junction kept 13 bases outside the gene matches. Per the germline V gene, CDR1 is DFQATT and CDR2 is SNEGSKA (reference sequence). This chain's CDR3 is CSASDSSGRETPYNEQFF. DNA of the CDR3: TGCAGTGCTAGCGATTCTAGCGGGAGAGAAACCCCCTACAATGAGCAGTTCTTC.

The chain couples TRBV18 to TRBJ2-1; 8 bases fit TRBD2. The length of the CDR3 is 16 residues. The V and J ends lost 3 bases and 7 bases, in that order; junction bases with no gene match: 11. The germline CDR1 and CDR2 sequences are KGHSH and LQKENI. Here the CDR3 reads CASSPVGTRFRNEQFF. The CDR3 DNA reads as TGTGCCAGCTCACCGGTCGGGACTAGGTTTCGGAATGAGCAGTTCTTC.

The CDR3 loop is CASSYPQGTVSYEQYF. CDR3 DNA: TGTGCCAGCAGTTACCCACAGGGGACGGTCTCCTACGAGCAGTACTTC. The chain joins TRBV6-2 or TRBV6-3 to TRBJ2-7; 7 positions match TRBD1. The V gene's germline CDR1 is MNHEY and CDR2 SVGEGT. The CDR3 runs 16 residues. Trimming removed 2 bases from V and 0 bases from J; junction bases left unmatched: 7.

CDR3: CASSEKAGNEQFF. CDR3 DNA sequence: TGTGCCAGCAGTGAAAAGGCCGGAAATGAGCAGTTCTTC. The chain recombines TRBV6-1 with TRBJ2-1; D not resolved. The CDR3 spans 13 residues. Germline V gene sequence: CDR1 MNHNS, CDR2 SASEGT. Trimming pared 2 bases from V and 7 bases from J, leaving 9 bases between.

The chain uses TRBV19 and TRBJ1-2; D not certain. Germline CDR1 LNHDA, CDR2 SQIVND (reference sequence). This CDR3 has 14 residues. V was trimmed by 4 bases and J by 8 bases, leaving 17 bases between them. The CDR3 is CASSNVMTLEGYTF. The CDR3 nucleotides read TGTGCCAGTAGTAATGTGATGACCCTCGAGGGCTACACCTTC.

In its sample, this clonotype was seen many times. The gene calls are TRBV12-3 or TRBV12-4 and TRBJ2-1; TRBD2 might be the D (5 bases). The CDR3 is 14 amino acids. V was pared by 4 bases and J by 2 bases, with 9 bases between. CDR3 bases: TGTGCCAGCAGTTGGGAGCGTACCTACAATGAGCAGTTCTTC. Protein product: CASSWERTYNEQFF.

The chain is built from TRBV2 and TRBJ2-1; 10 bases are a match to TRBD2. Germline V gives CDR1 SNHLY, CDR2 FYNNEI. The length of the CDR3 is 17 residues. V lost 1 base to trimming and J lost 3 bases; unmatched junction nucleotides: 6. The CDR3: CASSEGNLAGVYNEQFF. The CDR3 DNA sequence: TGTGCCAGCAGTGAAGGCAACCTAGCGGGAGTCTACAATGAGCAGTTCTTC. The full variable domain, with the rest looked up from reference TRBV2 and TRBJ2-1, is EPEVTQTPSHQVTQMGQEVILRCVPISNHLYFYWYRQILGQKVEFLVSFYNNEISEKSEIFDDQFSVERPDGSNFTLKIRSTKLEDSAMYFCASSEGNLAGVYNEQFFGPGTRLTVL.

This clonotype was seen at least ten times. The genes are TRBV5-1 and TRBJ2-3; no firm D call. Trimming took 4 bases from V and 4 from J, leaving 7 bases between them. Germline CDR1 SGHRS, CDR2 YFSETQ. The CDR3 extends over 12 amino acids. CDR3 sequence reads: CASSRSPDTQYF. Written as DNA, the CDR3 is TGCGCCAGCAGCCGATCTCCAGATACGCAGTATTTT.

This clonotype was found many times. The chain recombines TRBV7-2 with TRBJ2-3, with 8 bases matching TRBD2. The CDR3 loop spans 16 amino acids. V lost 5 bases to trimming and J lost 0 bases; unmatched junction nucleotides: 7. The germline V gene has CDR1 SGHTA and CDR2 FQGNSA. The DNA for the CDR3 is TGTGCCAGCAGCCCAATAGCGGGGTCTAGCACAGATACGCAGTATTTT. Its protein is CASSPIAGSSTDTQYF.

In DNA, the CDR3 is TGTGCTAGTGGTTTGGTATATGACAGGGAAGGAGATACGCAGTATTTT. Translated, it gives CASGLVYDREGDTQYF. The V gene is TRBV12-5, the J gene TRBJ2-3; 7 bases are a match to TRBD1. CDR1 and CDR2 (germline): LGHNT, FRNRAP. The trim removed 0 bases at V and 5 bases at J, leaving 8 bases unmatched. The CDR3 totals 16 residues. The full variable domain, in which reference TRBV12-5 and TRBJ2-3 provide the parts outside the CDR3, is DARVTQTPRHKVTEMGQEVTMRCQPILGHNTVFWYRQTMMQGLELLAYFRNRAPLDDSGMPKDRFSAEMPDATLATLKIQPSEPRDSAVYFCASGLVYDREGDTQYFGPGTRLTVL.

This clonotype has ten or more counts. The V gene is TRBV4-2, the J gene TRBJ2-4; the match to TRBD2 covers 9 bases. This CDR3 spans 15 amino acids. Germline CDR1 and CDR2: LGHNA and YNFKEQ. Unmatched junction bases numbered 2, after V lost 0 bases and J lost 5 bases. The DNA of the CDR3 is TGTGCCAGCAGCCAAGAGCGGGGGGGCCAAAACATTCAGTACTTC. Translation gives CASSQERGGQNIQYF.

Only a few counts were recorded for this clonotype. DNA of the CDR3: TGTGCCAGCAGCTTGGTACCGGTTCCGAACACTGAAGCTTTCTTT. This gives the protein CASSLVPVPNTEAFF. The gene calls are TRBV5-6 and TRBJ1-1; D call uncertain. The germline gives CDR1 SGHDT, CDR2 YYEEEE. Trimming removed 0 bases from V and 1 base from J, with 10 bases in between. This CDR3 has 15 amino acids.

A few counts support this clonotype. The J gene is TRBJ2-1, the V gene TRBV7-2, with TRBD2 matching over 8 bases. V was pared by 4 bases and J by 6 bases, with 5 bases of the junction left unmatched. The CDR3 runs 14 residues. Germline CDR1 is SGHTA and CDR2 is FQGNSA. The CDR3, as DNA: TGTGCCAGCAGCTCGGGACTAGGTGCCAATGAGCAGTTCTTC. It specifies CASSSGLGANEQFF. The full variable domain, in which reference TRBV7-2 and TRBJ2-1 provide the parts outside the CDR3, is GAGVSQSPSNKVTEKGKDVELRCDPISGHTALYWYRQSLGQGLEFLIYFQGNSAPDKSGLPSDRFSAERTGGSVSTLTIQRTQQEDSAVYLCASSSGLGANEQFFGPGTRLTVL.

This clonotype has a count of ten or more. This chain uses TRBV12-3 or TRBV12-4 with TRBJ1-2; a possible D gene is TRBD1 (5 bases). V was trimmed by 6 bases and J by 4 bases, leaving 15 bases between them. The CDR3 is 14 residues long. CDR3 sequence (DNA): TGTGCCAGCAGCGGGACGGCTGATATCTATGGCTACACCTTC. It specifies CASSGTADIYGYTF.

The chain combines TRBV13 with TRBJ2-3, with no clear D. Trimming cost V 3 bases and J 4 bases, with 11 bases left between them. Per the germline V gene, CDR1 is PRHDT and CDR2 is FYEKMQ (reference sequence). This CDR3 comprises 14 residues. The CDR3 region is CASSFPPVADTQYF. As DNA, the CDR3 is TGTGCCAGCAGCTTCCCTCCTGTAGCAGATACGCAGTATTTT.

This clonotype was seen ten or more times. J is TRBJ2-3 and V is TRBV10-3; 9 nucleotides agree with TRBD2. The CDR3 is 18 residues long. V shed 6 bases and J 1 base; nucleotides not matched to a gene: 14. The germline V gene has CDR1 ENHRY and CDR2 SYGVKD. CDR3 sequence (DNA): TGTGCCATCAGCCTGGCCCAGTATCAGCGGGGGGGCACAGATACGCAGTATTTT. Its translation: CAISLAQYQRGGTDTQYF.

This clonotype was found a few times. This rearrangement joins TRBV20-1 to TRBJ1-2; 9 positions match TRBD1. This CDR3 region has 15 residues. J was trimmed by 3 bases and V by 3 bases; bases with no gene match: 8. Germline CDR1 is DFQATT and CDR2 is SNEGSKA (reference sequence). CDR3 loop: CSASRGGQGDYGYTF. The CDR3 region has the DNA TGCAGTGCTAGCCGCGGGGGACAGGGAGACTATGGCTACACCTTC.

The chain combines TRBV28 with TRBJ2-1, with TRBD1 matching over 7 bases. This CDR3 comprises 14 residues. V gave up 7 bases and J gave up 7 bases; unmatched junction bases: 10. Germline CDR1 is MDHEN and CDR2 is SYDVKM. The CDR3 spells CASIPGQKGNEQFF. The CDR3 DNA is TGTGCCAGCATCCCGGGACAGAAGGGGAATGAGCAGTTCTTC.

The V gene is TRBV27, the J gene TRBJ2-1, with a possible D match to TRBD2 (6 bases). The CDR3 runs 18 residues. V gave up 0 bases and J gave up 2 bases, with 17 bases separating them. Germline V gene lookup returns CDR1 MNHEY and CDR2 SMNVEV (reference sequence). This chain's CDR3 is CASSLSNRGTRPYNEQFF. For the CDR3, the DNA is TGTGCCAGCAGTTTATCGAATCGGGGGACCCGACCCTACAATGAGCAGTTCTTC.

This clonotype was observed a single time. The CDR3 coding sequence is TGTGCCAGCAGTTTAGCAGGGGCCGGGAGGAATGAGCAGTTCTTC. It is translated as CASSLAGAGRNEQFF. The chain combines TRBV28 with TRBJ2-1; D perhaps matches TRBD2 (7 bases). The V gene's germline CDR1 is MDHEN and CDR2 SYDVKM. Trimming shortened V by 2 bases and J by 7 bases, and 15 bases separated the two germline ends. There are 15 residues in the CDR3.

The chain has TRBV5-6 and TRBJ2-1; 14 bases match TRBD2. With V trimmed by 4 bases and J by 10 bases, 13 bases remained unmatched. The germline gives CDR1 SGHDT, CDR2 YYEEEE. This CDR3 contains 17 residues. The CDR3 nucleotides are TGTGCCAGCAGCCCTGGGACTAGCGGGAGTCTTCCGTACGAGCAGTTCTTC. Translating it yields CASSPGTSGSLPYEQFF.

This sequence joins TRBV7-2 and TRBJ2-5; 11 nucleotides align to TRBD2. The assigned J gene may be wrong: the sequence end matches TRBJ2-7 better. Germline V gene sequence: CDR1 SGHTA, CDR2 FQGNSA. There are 15 residues in the CDR3. The CDR3 here is CASSAVTSGRNEQYF. In nucleotides, the CDR3 is TGTGCCAGCAGCGCTGTCACTAGCGGGAGAAACGAGCAGTACTTC.

This clonotype was seen repeatedly, ten times or more. The chain combines TRBV7-2 with TRBJ1-1; 8 bases are shared with TRBD1. Trimming at V came to 6 bases and at J to 5 bases, leaving 5 bases not matched to a gene. The CDR3 sequence is 13 residues long. The V gene's germline CDR1 is SGHTA and CDR2 FQGNSA. This CDR3 is CASSPDRVTEAFF. Written as DNA, the CDR3 is TGTGCCAGCAGTCCGGACAGGGTAACTGAAGCTTTCTTT.